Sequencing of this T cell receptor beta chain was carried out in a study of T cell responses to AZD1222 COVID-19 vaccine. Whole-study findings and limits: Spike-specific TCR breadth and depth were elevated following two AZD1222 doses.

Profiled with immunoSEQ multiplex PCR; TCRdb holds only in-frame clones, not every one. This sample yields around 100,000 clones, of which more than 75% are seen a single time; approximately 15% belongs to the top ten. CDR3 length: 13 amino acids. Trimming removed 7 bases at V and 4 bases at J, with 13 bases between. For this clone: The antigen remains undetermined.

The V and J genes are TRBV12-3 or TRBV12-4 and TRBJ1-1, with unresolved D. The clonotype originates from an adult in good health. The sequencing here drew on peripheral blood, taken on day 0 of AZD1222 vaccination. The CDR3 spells CASTYVSGTEAFF. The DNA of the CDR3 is TGTGCCAGCACTTACGTTTCAGGCACTGAAGCTTTCTTT.